This T cell receptor (beta chain) was sequenced during a study of tissue T cells after allogeneic stem cell transplantation. General study points: Blood and spleen captured only part of the tissue TCR repertoire. Anatomically similar tissues had similar TCR repertoires within each patient.

Method: immunoSEQ multiplex PCR; TCRdb's copy keeps in-frame clones and lacks some. The sample holds thousands of clones, less than 75% seen once. With 0 bases removed from V and 8 bases from J, the gap between germline ends came to 5 bases. CDR3 size: 12 residues. CDR1 and CDR2 from the germline V gene are SGHNT and YYREEE (reference sequence). As concerns this clone: Its antigen is undetermined.

The material sequenced was tissue from the esophagus, taken at autopsy. This TCR came from a female donor of 60 years or more with lung cancer. The chain couples TRBV5-4 to TRBJ1-4; D gene unclear. The CDR3 sequence: CASSLAGEKLFF. As DNA, the CDR3 is TGTGCCAGCAGCTTGGCGGGGGAAAAACTGTTTTTT. Based on the CDR3 plus reference TRBV5-4 and TRBJ1-4, the full variable domain is ETGVTQSPTHLIKTRGQQVTLRCSSQSGHNTVSWYQQALGQGPQFIFQYYREEENGRGNFPPRFSGLQFPNYSSELNVNALELDDSALYLCASSLAGEKLFFGSGTQLSVL.